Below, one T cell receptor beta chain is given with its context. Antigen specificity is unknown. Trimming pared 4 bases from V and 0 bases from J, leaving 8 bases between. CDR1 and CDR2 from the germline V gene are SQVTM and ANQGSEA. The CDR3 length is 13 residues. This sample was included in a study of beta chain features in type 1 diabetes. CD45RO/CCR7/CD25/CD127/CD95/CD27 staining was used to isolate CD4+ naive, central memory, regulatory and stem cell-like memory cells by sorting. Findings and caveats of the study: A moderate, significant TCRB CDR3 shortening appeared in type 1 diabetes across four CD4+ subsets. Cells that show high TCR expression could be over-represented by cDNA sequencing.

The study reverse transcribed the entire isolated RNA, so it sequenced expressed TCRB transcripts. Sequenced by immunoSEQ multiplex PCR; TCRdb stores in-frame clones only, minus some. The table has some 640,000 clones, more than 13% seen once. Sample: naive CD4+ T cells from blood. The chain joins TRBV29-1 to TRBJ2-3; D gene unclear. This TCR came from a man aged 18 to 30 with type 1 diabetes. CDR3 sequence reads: CSVVRSSTDTQYF. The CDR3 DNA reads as TGCAGCGTTGTTCGGAGTAGCACAGATACGCAGTATTTT.